Listed below are T cell receptor beta chains from one sample, sequenced in a study of cytomegalovirus exposure and HLA in healthy donors. Using immunoSEQ multiplex PCR, the repertoire was profiled, and TCRdb retains in-frame clones only, with some absent. Seen here are about 150,000 clones, around 80% observed once, and the top ten hold around 6%. The specimen sequenced was PBMCs. These receptors were obtained from a woman between 40 and 55 years old in good health and CMV-seropositive. CDR3s include the opening cysteine and the closing phenylalanine or tryptophan. The size entry is marked missing in some rows and otherwise reads once, few, many or a size class.

v_gene | abundance | CDR3aa
TRBV5-1 | . | CASSSPGLAGVVGTQYF
TRBV19 | . | CASSIPSLAGVTGELFF
TRBV7-9 | . | CASSQDLGSYNEQFF
TRBV4-2 | once | CASSQDGTDTQYF
TRBV7-8 | . | CASSLDRPYEQYF
TRBV9 | . | CASSPVRGGKNTEAFF
TRBV7-2 | . | CASTLRRREDAYEQYF
TRBV12-5 | . | CASGLEPTGELFF
TRBV19 | . | CASSVRDSIVINQPQHF
TRBV30 | . | CAWRGWDSPYEQYF
TRBV30 | . | CAWTSTGGTEAFF
TRBV9 | . | CASSVADSTSYEQYF
TRBV4-2 | few | CASSQGTSGRSGEQYF
TRBV19 | . | CASSATGTGNEQFF
TRBV4-1 | . | CASSQDPQFYEQYF
TRBV11-2 | . | CASSLDGRNQPQHF
TRBV27 | . | CASSHLRGTSGTNEQFF
TRBV29-1 | . | CSVEPTGDEQYF
TRBV5-1 | . | CASSRSGTSGTGGNEQFF
TRBV10-2 | . | CASGTVLAFDTEAFF
TRBV10-3 | few | CAISNPGQEFPGVSGNTIYF
TRBV6-6 | . | CASRGGLFPGTQYF
TRBV19 | few | CASQQGWNTEAFF
TRBV7-2 | . | CASSRYAQGETQYF
TRBV2 | . | CASRDRGFANEKLFF
TRBV28 | . | CASTLAGGTTKQYF
TRBV6-5 | . | CASSYKQGSGGYTF
TRBV5-5 | . | CASSLGLAGASGELFF
TRBV7-9 | . | CASSLLAGGSYNEQFF
TRBV10-3 | few | CAISDEGQGWNEQFF
TRBV11-2 | . | CASSPEGPENEQFF
TRBV25-1 | . | CASSERTSGSYEQYF
TRBV6-5 | few | CASRGAATNEKLFF
TRBV2 | few | CASSPTPSGHSTRSGANVLTF
TRBV27 | once | CASHRDRDTEAFF
TRBV7-3 | . | CASSLGPGDTQYF
TRBV27 | . | CASSLRQGTGQTQYF
TRBV7-9 | . | CASSVGQGGYGYTF
TRBV6-1 | . | CASSEPYEQYF
TRBV10-3 | . | CAISESGGSYNEQFF
TRBV2 | . | CASSGYTSNEQYF
TRBV19 | . | CASSIGGTGAEQYF
TRBV7-8 | once | CASSLEDRIKTDTQYF